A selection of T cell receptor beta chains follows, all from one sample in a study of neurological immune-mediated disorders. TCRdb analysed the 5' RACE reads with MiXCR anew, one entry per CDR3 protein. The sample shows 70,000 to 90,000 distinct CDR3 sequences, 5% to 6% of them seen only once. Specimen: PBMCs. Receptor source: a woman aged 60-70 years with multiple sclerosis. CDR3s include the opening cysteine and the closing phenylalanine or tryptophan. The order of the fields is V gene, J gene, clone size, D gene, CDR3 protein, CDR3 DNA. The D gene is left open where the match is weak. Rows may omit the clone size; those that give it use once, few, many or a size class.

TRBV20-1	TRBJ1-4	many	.	CSADRGAEKLFF	TGCAGTGCCGACCGGGGAGCGGAAAAACTGTTTTTT
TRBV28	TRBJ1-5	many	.	CASSLESPGAGQPQHF	TGTGCCAGCAGTTTAGAGTCACCTGGGGCGGGCCAGCCCCAGCATTTT
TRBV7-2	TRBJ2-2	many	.	CASSNRPNRELFF	TGTGCCAGCAGCAACCGGCCCAACCGGGAGCTGTTTTTT
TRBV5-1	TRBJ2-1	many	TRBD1	CASSMTGYAGNEQFF	TGCGCCAGCAGCATGACAGGGTACGCCGGCAATGAGCAGTTCTTC
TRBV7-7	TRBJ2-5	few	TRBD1	CASSKTGVRETQYF	TGTGCTAGCAGCAAAACAGGGGTCCGAGAGACCCAGTACTTC
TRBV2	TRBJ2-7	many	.	CASKGPGYEQYF	TGTGCCAGCAAGGGTCCAGGGTACGAGCAGTACTTC
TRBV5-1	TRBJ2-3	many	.	CASSAGIQSTDTQYF	TGCGCCAGCAGCGCCGGGATCCAAAGCACAGATACGCAGTATTTT
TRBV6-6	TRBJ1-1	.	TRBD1	CASTAGTGGEAEAFF	TGTGCCAGCACCGCCGGGACAGGGGGGGAGGCTGAAGCTTTCTTT
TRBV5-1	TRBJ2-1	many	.	CASSLSGAPSYNEQFF	TGCGCCAGCAGCTTGAGTGGGGCCCCCTCCTACAATGAGCAGTTCTTC
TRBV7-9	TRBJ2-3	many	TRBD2	CASSLGAGESTDTQYF	TGTGCCAGCAGCTTAGGCGCGGGGGAGAGCACAGATACGCAGTATTTT